The text below deals with one T cell receptor (beta chain). The source of the sample is a study of T-cell reconstitution after alpha-beta-depleted transplantation in children. The authors prepared the TCRbeta library with unique molecular identifiers. A single record per CDR3 protein comes from TCRdb applying MiXCR to the PCR reads. The sample comprises 500,000 to 600,000 distinct CDR3 sequences, approximately 20% of which are singletons, and approximately 3% rests with the top ten. Germline assignment: CDR1 SGDLS and CDR2 YYNGEE. Unmatched junction bases numbered 2, after V lost 2 bases and J lost 0 bases. This CDR3 has 15 residues.

The rearrangement uses TRBV9 and TRBJ2-3, with 8 bases lining up with TRBD2. This TCR came from a human donor who donated a stem cell graft to a child with acute lymphoblastic leukemia. The sample consisted of PBMCs from the stem cell graft donor, taken from the stem cell graft. Here the CDR3 reads CASSVRLASTDTQYF. CDR3 bases: TGTGCCAGCAGCGTCAGACTAGCGAGCACAGATACGCAGTATTTT.